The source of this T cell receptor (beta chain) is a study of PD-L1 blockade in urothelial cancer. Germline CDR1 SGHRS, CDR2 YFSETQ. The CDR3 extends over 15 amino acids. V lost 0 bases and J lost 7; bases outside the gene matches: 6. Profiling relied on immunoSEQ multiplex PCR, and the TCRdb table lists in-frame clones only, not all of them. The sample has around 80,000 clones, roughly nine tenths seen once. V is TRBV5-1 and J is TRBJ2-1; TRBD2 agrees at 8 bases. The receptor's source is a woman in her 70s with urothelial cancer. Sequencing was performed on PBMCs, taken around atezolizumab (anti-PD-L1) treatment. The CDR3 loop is CASSLAGRAENEQFF. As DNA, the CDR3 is TGCGCCAGCAGCTTGGCCGGGAGGGCCGAGAATGAGCAGTTCTTC.